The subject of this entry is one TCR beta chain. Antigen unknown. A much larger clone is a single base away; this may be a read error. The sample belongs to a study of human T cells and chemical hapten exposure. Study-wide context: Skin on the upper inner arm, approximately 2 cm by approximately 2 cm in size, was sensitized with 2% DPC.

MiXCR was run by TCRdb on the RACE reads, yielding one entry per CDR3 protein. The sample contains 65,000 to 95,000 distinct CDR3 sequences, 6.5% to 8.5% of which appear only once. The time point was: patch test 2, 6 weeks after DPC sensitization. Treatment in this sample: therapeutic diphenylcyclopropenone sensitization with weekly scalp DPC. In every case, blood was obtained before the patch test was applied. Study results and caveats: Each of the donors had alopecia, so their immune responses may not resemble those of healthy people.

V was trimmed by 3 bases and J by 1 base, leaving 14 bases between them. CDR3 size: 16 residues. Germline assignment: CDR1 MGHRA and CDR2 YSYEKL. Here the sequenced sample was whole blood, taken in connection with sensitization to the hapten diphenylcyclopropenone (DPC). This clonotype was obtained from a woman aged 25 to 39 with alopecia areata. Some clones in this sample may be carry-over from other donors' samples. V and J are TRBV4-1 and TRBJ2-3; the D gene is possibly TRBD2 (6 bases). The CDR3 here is CASSHGGAGGTDTQYF. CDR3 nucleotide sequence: TGCGCCAGCAGCCATGGAGGGGCCGGAGGCACAGATACGCAGTATTTT.